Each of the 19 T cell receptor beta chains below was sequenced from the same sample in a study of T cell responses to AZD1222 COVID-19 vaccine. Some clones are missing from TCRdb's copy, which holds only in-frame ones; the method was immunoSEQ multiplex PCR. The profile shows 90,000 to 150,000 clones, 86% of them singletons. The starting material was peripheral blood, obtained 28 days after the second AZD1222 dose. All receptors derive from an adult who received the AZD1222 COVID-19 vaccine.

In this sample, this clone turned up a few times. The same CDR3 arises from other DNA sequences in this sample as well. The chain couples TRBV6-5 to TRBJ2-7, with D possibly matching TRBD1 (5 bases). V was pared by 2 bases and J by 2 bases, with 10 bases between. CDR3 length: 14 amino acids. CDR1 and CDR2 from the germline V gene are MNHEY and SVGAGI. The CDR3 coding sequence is TGTGCCAGCAGTTACGGAACAGGCCCCTACGAGCAGTACTTC. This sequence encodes CASSYGTGPYEQYF.

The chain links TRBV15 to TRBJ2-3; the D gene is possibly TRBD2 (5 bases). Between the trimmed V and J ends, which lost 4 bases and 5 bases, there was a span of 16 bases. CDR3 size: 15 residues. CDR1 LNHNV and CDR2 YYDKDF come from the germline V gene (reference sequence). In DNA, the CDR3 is TGTGCCACCAGCAAAGATCGGAGGTCCGTAGATACGCAGTATTTT. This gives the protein CATSKDRRSVDTQYF.

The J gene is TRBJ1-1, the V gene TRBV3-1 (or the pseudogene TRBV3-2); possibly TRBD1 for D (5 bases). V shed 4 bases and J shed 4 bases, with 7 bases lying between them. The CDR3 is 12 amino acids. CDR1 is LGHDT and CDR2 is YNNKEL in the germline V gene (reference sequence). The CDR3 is CASSRQGTEAFF. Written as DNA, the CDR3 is TGTGCCAGCAGCCGGCAGGGCACTGAAGCTTTCTTT.

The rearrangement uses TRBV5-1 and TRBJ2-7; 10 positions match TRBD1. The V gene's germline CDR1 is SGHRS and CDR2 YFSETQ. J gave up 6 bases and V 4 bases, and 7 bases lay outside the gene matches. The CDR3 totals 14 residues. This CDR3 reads CASSPDGTGVEQYF. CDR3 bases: TGCGCCAGCAGCCCGGACGGGACAGGGGTCGAGCAGTACTTC.

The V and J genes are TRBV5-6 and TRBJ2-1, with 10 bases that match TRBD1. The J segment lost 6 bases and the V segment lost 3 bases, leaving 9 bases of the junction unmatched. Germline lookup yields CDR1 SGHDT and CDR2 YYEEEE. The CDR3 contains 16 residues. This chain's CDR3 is CASSWIGTGDSNEQFF. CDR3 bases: TGTGCCAGCAGCTGGATTGGGACAGGGGATTCCAATGAGCAGTTCTTC.

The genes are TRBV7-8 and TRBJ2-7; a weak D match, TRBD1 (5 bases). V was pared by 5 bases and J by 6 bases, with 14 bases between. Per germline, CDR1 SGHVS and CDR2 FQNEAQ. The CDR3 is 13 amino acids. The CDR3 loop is CASSGAWGGEQYF. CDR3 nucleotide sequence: TGTGCCAGCAGCGGGGCTTGGGGCGGCGAGCAGTACTTC.

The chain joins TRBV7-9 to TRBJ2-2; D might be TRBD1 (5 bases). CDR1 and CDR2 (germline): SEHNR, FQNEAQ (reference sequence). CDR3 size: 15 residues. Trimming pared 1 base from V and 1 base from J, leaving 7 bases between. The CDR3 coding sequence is TGTGCCAGCAGCTTAGGGACAATGAACACCGGGGAGCTGTTTTTT. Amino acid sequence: CASSLGTMNTGELFF.

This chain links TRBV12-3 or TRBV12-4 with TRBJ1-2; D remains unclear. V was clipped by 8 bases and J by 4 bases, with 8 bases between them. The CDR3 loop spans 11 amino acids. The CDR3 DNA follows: TGTGCCAGCGGGCGGGGCTATGGCTACACCTTC. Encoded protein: CASGRGYGYTF.

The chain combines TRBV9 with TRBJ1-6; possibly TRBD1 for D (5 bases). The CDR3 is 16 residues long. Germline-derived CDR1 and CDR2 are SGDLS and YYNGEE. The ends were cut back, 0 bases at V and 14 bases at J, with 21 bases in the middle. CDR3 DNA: TGTGCCAGCAGCGTAGAAGGCGGGACGGCACCTAGGACCCTCCACTTT. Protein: CASSVEGGTAPRTLHF.

CDR3: CASSLSEEAAAEDIQYF. DNA for the CDR3: TGTGCCAGCAGTTTATCGGAAGAGGCAGCCGCAGAGGACATTCAGTACTTC. V and J are TRBV27 and TRBJ2-4; D ambiguous. V lost 0 bases and J lost 8, with 20 bases in between. CDR3 length: 17 residues. The germline CDR1 and CDR2 sequences are MNHEY and SMNVEV (reference sequence).

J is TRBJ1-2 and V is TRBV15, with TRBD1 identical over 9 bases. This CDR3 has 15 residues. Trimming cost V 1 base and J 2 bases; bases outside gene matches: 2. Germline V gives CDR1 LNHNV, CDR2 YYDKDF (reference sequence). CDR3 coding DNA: TGTGCCACCAGCAGAGGGACAGGGGACAACTATGGCTACACCTTC. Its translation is CATSRGTGDNYGYTF.

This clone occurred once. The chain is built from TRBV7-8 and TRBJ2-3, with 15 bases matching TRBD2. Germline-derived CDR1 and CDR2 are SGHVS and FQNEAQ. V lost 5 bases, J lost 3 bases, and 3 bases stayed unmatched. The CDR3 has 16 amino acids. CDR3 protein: CASSGGLAGGTDTQYF. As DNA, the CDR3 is TGTGCCAGCAGCGGGGGACTAGCGGGAGGAACAGATACGCAGTATTTT.

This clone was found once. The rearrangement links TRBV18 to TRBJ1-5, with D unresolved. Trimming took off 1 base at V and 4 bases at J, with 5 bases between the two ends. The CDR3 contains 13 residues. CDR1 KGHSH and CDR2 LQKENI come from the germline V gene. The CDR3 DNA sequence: TGTGCCAGCTCACCACAAGGTAATCAGCCCCAGCATTTT. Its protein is CASSPQGNQPQHF.

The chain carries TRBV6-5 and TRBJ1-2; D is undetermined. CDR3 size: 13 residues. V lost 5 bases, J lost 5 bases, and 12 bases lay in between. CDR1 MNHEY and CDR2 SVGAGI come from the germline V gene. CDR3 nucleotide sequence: TGTGCCAGCAGTCCCCAGGACCGGTATGGCTACACCTTC. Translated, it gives CASSPQDRYGYTF.

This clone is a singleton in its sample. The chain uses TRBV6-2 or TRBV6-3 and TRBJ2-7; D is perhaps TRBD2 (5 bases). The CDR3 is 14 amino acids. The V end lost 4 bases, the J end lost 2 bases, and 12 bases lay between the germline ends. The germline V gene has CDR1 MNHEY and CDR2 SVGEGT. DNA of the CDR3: TGTGCCAGCAGTTCCTCGGACTTCACCTACGAGCAGTACTTC. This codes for CASSSSDFTYEQYF.

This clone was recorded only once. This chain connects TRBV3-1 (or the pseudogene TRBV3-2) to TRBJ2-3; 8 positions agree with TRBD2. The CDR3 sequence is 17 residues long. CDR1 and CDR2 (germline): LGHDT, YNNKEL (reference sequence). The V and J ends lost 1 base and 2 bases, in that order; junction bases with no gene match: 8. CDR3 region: CASSQAPDSGVTDTQYF. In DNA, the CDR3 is TGTGCCAGCAGCCAAGCCCCGGATAGCGGGGTCACAGATACGCAGTATTTT.

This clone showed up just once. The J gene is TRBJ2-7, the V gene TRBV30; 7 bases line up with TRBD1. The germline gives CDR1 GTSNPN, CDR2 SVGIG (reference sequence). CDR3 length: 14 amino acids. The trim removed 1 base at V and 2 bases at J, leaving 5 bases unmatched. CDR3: CAWSAPGQTYEQYF. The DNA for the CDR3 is TGTGCCTGGAGTGCCCCGGGACAGACCTACGAGCAGTACTTC.

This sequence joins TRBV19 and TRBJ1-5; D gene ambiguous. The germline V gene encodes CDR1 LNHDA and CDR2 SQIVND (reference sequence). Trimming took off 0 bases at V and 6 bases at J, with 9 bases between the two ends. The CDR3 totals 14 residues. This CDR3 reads CASSIDRGGQPQHF. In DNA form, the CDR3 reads TGTGCCAGTAGTATAGACCGGGGTGGTCAGCCCCAGCATTTT.

CDR3 amino acids: CASSSPKSRGAGGYTF. The CDR3 bases are TGTGCCAGCAGTTCCCCAAAGTCCAGGGGCGCCGGAGGCTACACCTTC. The chain recombines TRBV6-5 with TRBJ1-2, with a possible D match to TRBD1 (6 bases). In germline, CDR1 is MNHEY, CDR2 SVGAGI. Trimming cost V 4 bases and J 8 bases, with 23 bases left between them. The length of the CDR3 is 16 residues.